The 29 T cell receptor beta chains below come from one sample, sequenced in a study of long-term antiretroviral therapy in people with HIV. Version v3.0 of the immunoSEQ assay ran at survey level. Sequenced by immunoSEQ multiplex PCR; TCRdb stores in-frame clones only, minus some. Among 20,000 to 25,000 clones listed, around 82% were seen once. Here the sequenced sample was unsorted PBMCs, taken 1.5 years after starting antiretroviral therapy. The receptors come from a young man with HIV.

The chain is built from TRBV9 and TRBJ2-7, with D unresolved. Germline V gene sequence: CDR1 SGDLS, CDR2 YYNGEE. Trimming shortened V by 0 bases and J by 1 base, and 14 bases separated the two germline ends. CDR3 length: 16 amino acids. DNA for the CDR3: TGTGCCAGCAGCGTAGGACCCGGCGGTGGATCCTACGAGCAGTACTTC. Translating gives CASSVGPGGGSYEQYF.

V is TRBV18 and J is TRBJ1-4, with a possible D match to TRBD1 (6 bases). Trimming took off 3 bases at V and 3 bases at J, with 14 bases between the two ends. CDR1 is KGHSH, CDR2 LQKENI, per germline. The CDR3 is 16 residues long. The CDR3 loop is CASSPVGGPPNEKLFF. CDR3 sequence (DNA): TGTGCCAGCTCACCCGTTGGGGGGCCGCCTAATGAAAAACTGTTTTTT.

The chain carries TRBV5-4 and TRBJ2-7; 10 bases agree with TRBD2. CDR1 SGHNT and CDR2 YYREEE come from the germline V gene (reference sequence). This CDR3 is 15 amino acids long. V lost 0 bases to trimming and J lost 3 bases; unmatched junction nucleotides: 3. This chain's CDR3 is CASSLVGTSVYEQYF. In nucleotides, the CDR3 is TGTGCCAGCAGCTTGGTCGGGACTAGCGTCTACGAGCAGTACTTC.

CDR3 nucleotide sequence: TGTGCCAGCAGCCAAGGCGGGACAGGGGCGAAAGATACGCAGTATTTT. This sequence encodes CASSQGGTGAKDTQYF. This rearrangement joins TRBV14 to TRBJ2-3; 10 bases are a match to TRBD1. This CDR3 is 16 amino acids long. Germline lookup yields CDR1 SGHDN and CDR2 FVKESK. After removal of 1 base from V and 5 bases from J, the junction contained 6 bases not matched to a gene. The complete variable domain, with remaining parts taken from reference TRBV14 and TRBJ2-3, reads EAGVTQFPSHSVIEKGQTVTLRCDPISGHDNLYWYRRVMGKEIKFLLHFVKESKQDESGMPNNRFLAERTGGTYSTLKVQPAELEDSGVYFCASSQGGTGAKDTQYFGPGTRLTVL.

The CDR3 coding sequence is TGTGCCTGGAGTGGGCGAACCGCGTACGAGCAGTACTTC. It specifies CAWSGRTAYEQYF. This chain connects TRBV30 to TRBJ2-7; D remains ambiguous. Per germline, CDR1 GTSNPN and CDR2 SVGIG (reference sequence). With 1 base removed from V and 4 bases from J, the gap between germline ends came to 11 bases. This CDR3 comprises 13 residues.

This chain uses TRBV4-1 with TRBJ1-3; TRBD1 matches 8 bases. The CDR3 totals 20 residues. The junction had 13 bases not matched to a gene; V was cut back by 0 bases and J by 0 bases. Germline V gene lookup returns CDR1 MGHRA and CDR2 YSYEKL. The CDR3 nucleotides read TGCGCCAGCAGCCAAGATTCGACCGGGACAGGAGGATCCTCTGGAAACACCATATATTTT. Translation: CASSQDSTGTGGSSGNTIYF.

The CDR3 loop is CASSPWTANTEAFF. CDR3 DNA sequence: TGTGCCAGCAGCCCGTGGACAGCGAACACTGAAGCTTTCTTT. The chain links TRBV7-2 to TRBJ1-1; perhaps TRBD1 as D (6 bases). With 5 bases removed from V and 1 base from J, the gap between germline ends came to 11 bases. The CDR3 extends over 14 amino acids. The germline V gene encodes CDR1 SGHTA and CDR2 FQGNSA.

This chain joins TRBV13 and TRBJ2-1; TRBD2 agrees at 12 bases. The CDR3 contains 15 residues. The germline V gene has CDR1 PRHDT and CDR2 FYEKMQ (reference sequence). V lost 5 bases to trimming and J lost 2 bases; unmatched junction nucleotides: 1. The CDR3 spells CASSPSGRAYNEQFF. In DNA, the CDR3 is TGTGCCAGCAGCCCTAGCGGGAGGGCCTACAATGAGCAGTTCTTC.

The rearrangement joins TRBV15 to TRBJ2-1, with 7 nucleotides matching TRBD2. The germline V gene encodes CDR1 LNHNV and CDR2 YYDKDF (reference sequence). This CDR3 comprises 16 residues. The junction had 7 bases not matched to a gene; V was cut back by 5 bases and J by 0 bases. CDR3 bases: TGTGCCACCAGCGGAAGCGGGGTGAGCTCCTACAATGAGCAGTTCTTC. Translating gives CATSGSGVSSYNEQFF.

CDR3: CASSLTGADTEAFF. The CDR3 bases are TGTGCCAGCAGCTTGACGGGGGCGGACACTGAAGCTTTCTTT. The chain employs TRBV11-3 and TRBJ1-1; weak D call: TRBD1 (6 bases). There are 14 residues in the CDR3. The V and J ends lost 3 bases and 3 bases respectively, with 11 bases between them. In germline, CDR1 is SGHNT, CDR2 YENEEA.

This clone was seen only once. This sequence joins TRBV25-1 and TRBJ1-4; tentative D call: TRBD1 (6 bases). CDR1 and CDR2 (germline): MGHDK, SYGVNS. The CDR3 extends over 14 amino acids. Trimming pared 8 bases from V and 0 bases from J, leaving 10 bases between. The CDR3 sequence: CASSRTATNEKLFF. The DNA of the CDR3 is TGTGCCAGCTCCCGGACAGCAACTAATGAAAAACTGTTTTTT. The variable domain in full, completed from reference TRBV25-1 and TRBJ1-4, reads EADIYQTPRYLVIGTGKKITLECSQTMGHDKMYWYQQDPGMELHLIHYSYGVNSTEKGDLSSESTVSRIRTEHFPLTLESARPSHTSQYLCASSRTATNEKLFFGSGTQLSVL.

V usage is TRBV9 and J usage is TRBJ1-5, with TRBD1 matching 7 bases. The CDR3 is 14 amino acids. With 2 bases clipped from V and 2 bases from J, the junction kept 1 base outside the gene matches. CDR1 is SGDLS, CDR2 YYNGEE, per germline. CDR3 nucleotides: TGTGCCAGCAGCGTCGGACAGGGCAATCAGCCCCAGCATTTT. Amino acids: CASSVGQGNQPQHF.

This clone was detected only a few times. The CDR3 loop reads CASSVDREGGGNSPLHF. The CDR3 coding sequence is TGTGCCAGCAGCGTAGACCGGGAAGGTGGGGGTAATTCACCCCTCCACTTT. The rearrangement uses TRBV9 and TRBJ1-6; TRBD1 is a possible D gene (5 bases). The CDR3 length is 17 residues. CDR1 is SGDLS, CDR2 YYNGEE, per germline. V was cut by 0 bases and J by 6 bases, with 16 bases left in between.

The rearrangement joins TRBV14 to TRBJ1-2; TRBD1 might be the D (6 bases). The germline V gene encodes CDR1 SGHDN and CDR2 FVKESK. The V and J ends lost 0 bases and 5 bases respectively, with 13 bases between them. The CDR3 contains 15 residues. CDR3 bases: TGTGCCAGCAGCCAAGATAAAGGGACAACTTATGGCTACACCTTC. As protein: CASSQDKGTTYGYTF.

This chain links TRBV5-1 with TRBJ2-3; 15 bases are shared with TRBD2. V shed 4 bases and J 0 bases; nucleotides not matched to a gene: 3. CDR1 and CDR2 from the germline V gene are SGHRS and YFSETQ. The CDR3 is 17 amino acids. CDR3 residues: CASSEGLAGGSTDTQYF. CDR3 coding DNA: TGCGCCAGCAGCGAGGGACTAGCGGGAGGTAGCACAGATACGCAGTATTTT.

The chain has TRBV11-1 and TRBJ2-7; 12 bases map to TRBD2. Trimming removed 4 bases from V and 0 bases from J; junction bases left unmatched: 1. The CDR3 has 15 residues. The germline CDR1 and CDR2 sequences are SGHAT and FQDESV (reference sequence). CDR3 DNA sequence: TGTGCCAGCAGCTCGACTAGCGGGAGCTCCTACGAGCAGTACTTC. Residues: CASSSTSGSSYEQYF.

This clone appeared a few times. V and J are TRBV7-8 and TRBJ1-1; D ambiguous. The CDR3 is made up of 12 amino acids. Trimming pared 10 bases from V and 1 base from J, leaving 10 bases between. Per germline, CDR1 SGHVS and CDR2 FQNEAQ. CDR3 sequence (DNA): TGTGCCACCCATTCATGGAACACTGAAGCTTTCTTT. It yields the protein CATHSWNTEAFF.

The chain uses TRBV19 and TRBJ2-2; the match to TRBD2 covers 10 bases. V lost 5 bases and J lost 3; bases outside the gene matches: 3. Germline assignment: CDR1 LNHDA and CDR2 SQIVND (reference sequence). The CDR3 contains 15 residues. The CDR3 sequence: CASSPSGRDTGELFF. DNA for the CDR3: TGTGCCAGTAGTCCAAGCGGGAGGGACACCGGGGAGCTGTTTTTT.

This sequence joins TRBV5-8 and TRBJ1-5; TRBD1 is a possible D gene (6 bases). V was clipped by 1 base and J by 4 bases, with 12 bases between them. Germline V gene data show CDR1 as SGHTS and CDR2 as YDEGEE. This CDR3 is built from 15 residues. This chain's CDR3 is CASSLSQGRNQPQHF. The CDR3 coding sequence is TGTGCCAGCAGCTTGAGTCAGGGGAGGAATCAGCCCCAGCATTTT.

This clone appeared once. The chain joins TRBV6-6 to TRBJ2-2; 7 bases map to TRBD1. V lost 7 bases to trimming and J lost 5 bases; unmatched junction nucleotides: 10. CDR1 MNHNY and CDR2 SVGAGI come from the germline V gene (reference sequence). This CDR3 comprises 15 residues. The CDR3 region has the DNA TGTGCCAGCACCTCTTTACAGGGGAATACCGGGGAGCTGTTTTTT. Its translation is CASTSLQGNTGELFF.

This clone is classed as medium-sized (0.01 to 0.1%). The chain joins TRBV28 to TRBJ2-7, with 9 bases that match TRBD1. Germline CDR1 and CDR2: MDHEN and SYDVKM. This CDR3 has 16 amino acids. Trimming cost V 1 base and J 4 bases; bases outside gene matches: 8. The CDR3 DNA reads TGTGCCAGCAGTTTATTTCCGACCGGGACAGGGTACGAGCAGTACTTC. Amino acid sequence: CASSLFPTGTGYEQYF.

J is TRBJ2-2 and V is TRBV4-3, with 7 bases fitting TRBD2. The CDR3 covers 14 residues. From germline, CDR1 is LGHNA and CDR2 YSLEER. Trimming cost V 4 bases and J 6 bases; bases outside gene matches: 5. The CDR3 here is CASSPLGGAGELFF. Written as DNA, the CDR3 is TGCGCCAGCAGCCCCCTGGGGGGGGCCGGGGAGCTGTTTTTT.

CDR3 nucleotides: TGCGCCAGCAACAAAGACAGGGGATCCGAGCAGTACTTC. It encodes CASNKDRGSEQYF. The genes are TRBV5-1 and TRBJ2-7, with 8 positions matching TRBD1. V shed 6 bases and J 6 bases; nucleotides not matched to a gene: 8. CDR3 length equals 13 residues. Germline lookup yields CDR1 SGHRS and CDR2 YFSETQ.

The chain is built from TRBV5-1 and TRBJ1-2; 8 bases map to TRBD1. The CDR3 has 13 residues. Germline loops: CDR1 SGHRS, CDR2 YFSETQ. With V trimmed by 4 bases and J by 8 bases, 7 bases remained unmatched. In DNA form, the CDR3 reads TGCGCCAGCAGCCCCGGACAGGGTTACGGCTACACCTTC. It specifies CASSPGQGYGYTF.

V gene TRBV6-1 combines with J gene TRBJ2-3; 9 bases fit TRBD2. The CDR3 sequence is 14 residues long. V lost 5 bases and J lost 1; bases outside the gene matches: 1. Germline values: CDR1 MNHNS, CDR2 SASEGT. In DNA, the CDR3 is TGTGCCAGCAGTCGACTAGCGGGCACAGATACGCAGTATTTT. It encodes CASSRLAGTDTQYF.

The CDR3 bases are TGTGCCAGCAGTCCAAACGGACAGTCGTTTCAGCCCCAGCATTTT. Its translation is CASSPNGQSFQPQHF. This chain uses TRBV27 with TRBJ1-5; D possibly corresponds to TRBD1 (6 bases). The length of the CDR3 is 15 residues. Germline V lookup: CDR1 MNHEY, CDR2 SMNVEV (reference sequence). The germline V and J ends were trimmed by 5 bases and 6 bases, with 17 bases remaining between them.

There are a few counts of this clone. The chain's CDR3 is CASSTPTGTHEQFF. The CDR3 DNA reads as TGTGCCAGCTCAACGCCGACAGGGACCCATGAGCAGTTCTTC. The V call is TRBV18, the J call TRBJ2-1; TRBD1 matches at 7 bases. The germline V gene encodes CDR1 KGHSH and CDR2 LQKENI. There are 14 residues in the CDR3. Losses at the gene ends were 5 bases for V and 8 bases for J; bases not matched to a gene: 9.

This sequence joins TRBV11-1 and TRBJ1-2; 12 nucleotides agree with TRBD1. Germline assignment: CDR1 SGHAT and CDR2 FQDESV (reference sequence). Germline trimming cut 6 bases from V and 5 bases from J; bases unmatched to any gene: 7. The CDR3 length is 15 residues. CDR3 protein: CASSARDRGRYGYTF. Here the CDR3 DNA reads TGTGCCAGCAGTGCCCGGGACAGGGGGCGTTATGGCTACACCTTC.

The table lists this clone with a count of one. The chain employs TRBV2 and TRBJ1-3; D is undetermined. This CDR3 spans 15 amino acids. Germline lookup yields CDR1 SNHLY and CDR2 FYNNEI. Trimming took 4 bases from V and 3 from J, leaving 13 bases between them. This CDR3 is CASSGQVVVGNTIYF. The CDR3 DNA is TGTGCCAGCAGTGGGCAGGTAGTAGTTGGAAACACCATATATTTT.